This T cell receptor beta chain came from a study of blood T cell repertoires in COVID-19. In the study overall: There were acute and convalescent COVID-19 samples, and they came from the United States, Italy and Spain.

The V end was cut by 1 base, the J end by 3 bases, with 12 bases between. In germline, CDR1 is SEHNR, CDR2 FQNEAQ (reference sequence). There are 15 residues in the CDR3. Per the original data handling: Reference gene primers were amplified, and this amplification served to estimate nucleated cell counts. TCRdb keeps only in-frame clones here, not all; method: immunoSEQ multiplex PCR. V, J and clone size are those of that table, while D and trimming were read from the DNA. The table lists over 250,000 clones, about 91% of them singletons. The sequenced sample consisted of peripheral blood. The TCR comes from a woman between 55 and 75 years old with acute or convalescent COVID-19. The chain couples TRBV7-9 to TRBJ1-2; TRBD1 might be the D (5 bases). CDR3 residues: CASSLGQLADYGYTF. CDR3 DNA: TGTGCCAGCAGCTTAGGACAGCTGGCGGACTATGGCTACACCTTC.